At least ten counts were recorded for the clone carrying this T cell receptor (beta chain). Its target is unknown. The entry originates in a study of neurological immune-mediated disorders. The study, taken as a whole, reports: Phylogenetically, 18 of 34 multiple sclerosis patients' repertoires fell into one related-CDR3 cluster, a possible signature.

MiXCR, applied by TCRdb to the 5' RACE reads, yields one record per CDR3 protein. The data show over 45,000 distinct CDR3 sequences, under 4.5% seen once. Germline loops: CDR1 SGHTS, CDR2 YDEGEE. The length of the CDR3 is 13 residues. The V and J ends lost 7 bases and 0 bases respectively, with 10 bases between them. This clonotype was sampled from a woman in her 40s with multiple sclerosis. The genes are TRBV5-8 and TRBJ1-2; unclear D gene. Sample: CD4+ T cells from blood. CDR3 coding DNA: TGTGCCAGCTCCCTTGCAACTAACTATGGCTACACCTTC. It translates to CASSLATNYGYTF. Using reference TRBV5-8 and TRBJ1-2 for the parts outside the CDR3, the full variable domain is EAGVTQSPTHLIKTRGQQATLRCSPISGHTSVYWYQQALGLGLQFLLWYDEGEERNRGNFPPRFSGRQFPNYSSELNVNALELEDSALYLCASSLATNYGYTFGSGTRLTVV.